This T cell receptor beta chain was identified in a study of CD4 T cells in relation to SARS-CoV-2 and coronaviruses. Method: immunoSEQ multiplex PCR; TCRdb's copy keeps in-frame clones and lacks some. This repertoire shows 65,000 or so clones, approximately 87% found once; its top ten account for around 1.6%. Unexposed donor CD4+ T cells date from about 2011-2019, before the COVID-19 pandemic. The CDR3 loop spans 13 amino acids. Trimming at V came to 6 bases and at J to 7 bases, leaving 5 bases not matched to a gene. The V gene's germline CDR1 is WSHSY and CDR2 SAAADI. Sequencing was performed on memory CD4+ T cells from PBMCs. This receptor was identified in a human donor in good health. V gene TRBV10-2 combines with J gene TRBJ1-2; 10 positions agree with TRBD1. The CDR3 spells CASSGTGDGGYTF. In DNA, the CDR3 is TGCGCCAGCAGCGGGACAGGGGACGGTGGCTACACCTTC.